The entry that follows covers one T cell receptor (beta chain) sequence. Its cognate antigen is unknown. For TCRbeta, the library was prepared with unique molecular identifiers. MiXCR was run by TCRdb on the PCR reads, yielding one entry per CDR3 protein. The sample yields some 550,000 distinct CDR3 sequences, about 23% seen once. Looked up from germline, CDR1 is SGHAT and CDR2 is FQNNGV. Losses at the gene ends were 6 bases for V and 4 bases for J; bases not matched to a gene: 9. The CDR3 is 16 amino acids. These data originate in a study of T-cell reconstitution after alpha-beta-depleted transplantation in children. Study conclusions and caveats: There were some patients whose high TCRbeta diversity at day 60 came from surviving recipient T cells and thymic progenitors. One year post-transplant, T-cell counts and diversity were largely derived from T cells produced anew. Several hundred expanded graft clones reportedly gave rise to the alpha-beta T cells present about two months after transplant.

This rearrangement joins TRBV11-2 to TRBJ2-5, with TRBD2 identical over 12 bases. Sequencing was performed on PBMCs, mostly from graft donor cells, taken 360 days after TCRalphabeta/CD19-depleted stem cell transplant. This sequence was found in a boy less than two years old who had a stem cell transplant for acute myeloid leukemia, so the T cells may come from the graft donor. For the CDR3, the DNA is TGTGCCAGCAGAGGGACTAGCGGGCCCAACAGAGAGACCCAGTACTTC. The encoded protein is CASRGTSGPNRETQYF.